The rows below give T cell receptor beta chains drawn from one sample of a study of human T cells and chemical hapten exposure. TCRdb independently ran MiXCR on the RACE reads; one entry per CDR3 protein. This sample yields fewer than 100,000 distinct CDR3 sequences, of which roughly 10% are seen a single time; roughly 1.6% belongs to the top ten. Sequencing used whole blood, obtained in connection with sensitization to the hapten diphenylcyclopropenone (DPC). All receptors come from a man aged 18 to 30 with alopecia areata. Some clones in this sample may be carry-over from other donors' samples. Each CDR3 is given with its conserved first and last residue. The D gene is left open where the match is weak. Clone size is given for some rows only: seen once, a few or many times, or a class if the clone is expanded.

CDR3 protein,CDR3 DNA,J gene,D gene,clone size,V gene
CASSPTGAYSYEQYF,TGTGCCAGTAGTCCGACCGGGGCCTACTCCTACGAGCAGTACTTC,TRBJ2-7,.,few,TRBV19
CASSLGGEGAYEQYF,TGTGCCAGCAGCTTGGGAGGCGAGGGGGCCTACGAGCAGTACTTC,TRBJ2-7,.,.,TRBV5-4
CSVEIRRDDEQYF,TGCAGCGTTGAAATTCGACGGGATGACGAGCAGTACTTC,TRBJ2-7,.,few,TRBV29-1
CASSLEAGLKNIQYF,TGCGCCAGCAGCTTGGAGGCGGGCCTCAAAAACATTCAGTACTTC,TRBJ2-4,.,many,TRBV5-1
CSASHSPYEQYF,TGCAGTGCTAGTCACAGCCCCTACGAGCAGTACTTC,TRBJ2-7,.,many,TRBV20-1
CASSYSPGYLAKNIQYF,TGTGCCAGCAGTTACAGCCCAGGTTACCTAGCCAAAAACATTCAGTACTTC,TRBJ2-4,.,.,TRBV6-5
CASSKENTEAFF,TGCGCCAGCAGCAAAGAGAACACTGAAGCTTTCTTT,TRBJ1-1,.,few,TRBV4-1
CASSTIRGNTEAFF,TGTGCCAGCAGTACTATCCGGGGTAACACTGAAGCTTTCTTT,TRBJ1-1,.,few,TRBV28
CALRDSYNSPLHF,TGTGCCCTCAGAGACTCCTATAATTCACCCCTCCACTTT,TRBJ1-6,.,few,TRBV10-3
CASSFGQIEAFF,TGTGCCAGCAGCTTCGGACAGATTGAAGCTTTCTTT,TRBJ1-1,.,once,TRBV7-2
CSAHGRNPWGDEKLFF,TGCAGTGCCCATGGGCGGAATCCCTGGGGAGATGAAAAACTGTTTTTT,TRBJ1-4,.,many,TRBV20-1
CAIRTSQGTGELFF,TGTGCCATCAGGACTAGCCAAGGGACCGGGGAGCTGTTTTTT,TRBJ2-2,TRBD2,few,TRBV10-3
CASSLRDYSYEQYF,TGTGCCAGCAGCTTAAGGGACTACTCCTACGAGCAGTACTTC,TRBJ2-7,TRBD2,few,TRBV7-9
CASSEAGGDGHF,TGTGCCAGCAGTGAAGCTGGAGGGGATGGGCATTTT,TRBJ1-5,.,.,TRBV2
CASSSTGDGELFF,TGTGCCAGCAGCTCAACAGGGGACGGGGAGCTGTTTTTT,TRBJ2-2,TRBD1,.,TRBV7-2
CASSLEVGTNVLTF,TGTGCCAGCAGCCTCGAAGTGGGGACCAACGTCCTGACTTTC,TRBJ2-6,.,.,TRBV7-2
CASKTDYEQYF,TGCGCCAGCAAAACAGACTACGAGCAGTACTTC,TRBJ2-7,.,.,TRBV5-1
CASTLQGSPYNEQFF,TGTGCCAGCACCCTCCAGGGTAGCCCCTACAATGAGCAGTTCTTC,TRBJ2-1,.,many,TRBV2
CSSGRNTEAFF,TGCAGTTCCGGGAGGAACACTGAAGCTTTCTTT,TRBJ1-1,.,.,TRBV29-1
CAISRTIPSYEQYF,TGTGCCATCTCGAGGACAATTCCTTCCTACGAGCAGTACTTC,TRBJ2-7,.,.,TRBV19
CASSPNSNQPQHF,TGCGCCAGCAGTCCCAATAGCAATCAGCCCCAGCATTTT,TRBJ1-5,.,many,TRBV10-1
CVIHTGKPGYTF,TGTGTCATCCACACTGGGAAACCTGGCTACACCTTC,TRBJ1-2,.,few,TRBV10-3
CASSGGPKPLHF,TGTGCCAGCAGCGGGGGACCAAAACCCCTCCACTTT,TRBJ1-6,.,.,TRBV7-9
CASSLGGLANSDEQFF,TGTGCCAGCAGCCTCGGGGGCTTGGCTAATTCAGATGAGCAGTTCTTC,TRBJ2-1,.,few,TRBV11-2
CSARDPETDTDTQYF,TGCAGTGCTAGGGACCCCGAGACGGACACAGATACGCAGTATTTT,TRBJ2-3,.,.,TRBV20-1
CSATGTVYNEQFF,TGCAGTGCTACCGGGACAGTTTACAATGAGCAGTTCTTC,TRBJ2-1,TRBD1,few,TRBV20-1
CSVDRARGFYTEAFF,TGCAGCGTTGACCGTGCAAGAGGGTTCTACACTGAAGCTTTCTTT,TRBJ1-1,.,many,TRBV29-1
CASSLKLTDTQYF,TGTGCCAGCAGCTTAAAGCTCACAGATACGCAGTATTTT,TRBJ2-3,.,many,TRBV7-3
CASRDPNGQGARGYTF,TGTGCCAGTAGGGATCCAAATGGACAGGGGGCACGTGGCTACACCTTC,TRBJ1-2,TRBD1,.,TRBV19
CASSPQPQGAESNQPQHF,TGTGCCAGCAGCCCACAACCACAGGGGGCAGAGAGCAATCAGCCCCAGCATTTT,TRBJ1-5,TRBD1,few,TRBV27
CASSQDLTIQYF,TGTGCCAGCAGCCAAGACTTAACCATTCAGTACTTC,TRBJ2-4,.,many,TRBV3-1
CATSDPGGYTDTQYF,TGTGCCACCAGTGATCCAGGGGGCTACACAGATACGCAGTATTTT,TRBJ2-3,TRBD1,.,TRBV24-1
CASSPNSRGHQETQYF,TGTGCCAGCTCACCAAACTCACGAGGTCACCAAGAGACCCAGTACTTC,TRBJ2-5,.,few,TRBV18
CSAREQTTYGYTF,TGCAGTGCTAGAGAACAGACTACCTATGGCTACACCTTC,TRBJ1-2,.,.,TRBV20-1
CSARRLAGIQETQYF,TGCAGTGCTAGAAGACTAGCGGGGATACAAGAGACCCAGTACTTC,TRBJ2-5,TRBD2,few,TRBV20-1
CASSLPGTGNYGYTF,TGTGCCAGCTCACTTCCCGGGACCGGTAACTATGGCTACACCTTC,TRBJ1-2,.,.,TRBV18